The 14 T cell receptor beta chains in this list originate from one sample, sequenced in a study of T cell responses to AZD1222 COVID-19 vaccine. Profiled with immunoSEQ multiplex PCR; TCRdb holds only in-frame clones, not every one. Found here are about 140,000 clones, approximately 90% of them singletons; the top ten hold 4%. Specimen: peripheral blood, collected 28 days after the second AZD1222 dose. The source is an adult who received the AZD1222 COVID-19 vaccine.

The CDR3 spells CASSLERGDYVQFF. As DNA, the CDR3 is TGTGCCAGCAGTCTGGAGCGGGGGGACTACGTGCAGTTCTTC. The gene calls are TRBV2 and TRBJ2-1, with TRBD2 matching over 9 bases. CDR3 length: 14 residues. Germline assignment: CDR1 SNHLY and CDR2 FYNNEI. V trimming: 5 bases; J trimming: 12 bases; junction bases outside the gene matches: 11.

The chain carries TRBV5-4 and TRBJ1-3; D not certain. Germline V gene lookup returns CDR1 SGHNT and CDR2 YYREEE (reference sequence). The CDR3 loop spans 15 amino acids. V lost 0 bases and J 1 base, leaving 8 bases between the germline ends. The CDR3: CASSLEPFSGNTIYF. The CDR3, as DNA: TGTGCCAGCAGCTTGGAACCTTTTTCTGGAAACACCATATATTTT.

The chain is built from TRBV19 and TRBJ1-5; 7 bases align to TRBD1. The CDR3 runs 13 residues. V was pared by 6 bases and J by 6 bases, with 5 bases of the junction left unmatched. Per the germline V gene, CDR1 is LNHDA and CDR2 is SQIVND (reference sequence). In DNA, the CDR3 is TGTGCCAGTAGCGACAGGGTTAGTCAGCCCCAGCATTTT. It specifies CASSDRVSQPQHF.

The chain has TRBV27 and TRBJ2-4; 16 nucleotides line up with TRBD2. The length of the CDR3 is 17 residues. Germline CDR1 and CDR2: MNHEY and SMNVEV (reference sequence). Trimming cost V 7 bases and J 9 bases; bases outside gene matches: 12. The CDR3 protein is CASTSSGLAGGGGIQYF. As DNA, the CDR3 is TGTGCCAGCACCTCCTCGGGACTAGCGGGAGGGGGGGGCATTCAGTACTTC.

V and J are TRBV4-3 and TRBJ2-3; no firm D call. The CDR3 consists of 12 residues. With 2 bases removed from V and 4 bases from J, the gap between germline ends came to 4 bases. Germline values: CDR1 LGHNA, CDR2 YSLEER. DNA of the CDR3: TGCGCCAGCAGCCAATGGGCAGATACGCAGTATTTT. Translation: CASSQWADTQYF.

CDR3 bases: TGTGCCAGCAGTTACGGACGATTCAGAAACAGACAGGGCGGGTACACTGAAGCTTTCTTT. It codes for CASSYGRFRNRQGGYTEAFF. The chain links TRBV6-2 or TRBV6-3 to TRBJ1-1; 7 positions agree with TRBD1. V was clipped by 2 bases and J by 3 bases; unmatched bases: 21. Germline loops: CDR1 MNHEY, CDR2 SVGEGT. There are 20 residues in the CDR3.

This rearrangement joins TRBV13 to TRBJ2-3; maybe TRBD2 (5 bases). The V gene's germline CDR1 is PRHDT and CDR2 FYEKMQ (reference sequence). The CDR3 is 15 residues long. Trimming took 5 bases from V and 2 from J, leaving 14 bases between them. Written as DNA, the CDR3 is TGTGCCAGCAGCCTCGGTGGCGGGTACACAGATACGCAGTATTTT. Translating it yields CASSLGGGYTDTQYF.

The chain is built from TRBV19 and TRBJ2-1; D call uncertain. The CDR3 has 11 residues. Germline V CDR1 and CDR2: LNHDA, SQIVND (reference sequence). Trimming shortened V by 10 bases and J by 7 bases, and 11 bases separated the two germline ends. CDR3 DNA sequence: TGTGCCACCATAGGAAGAAATGAGCAGTTCTTC. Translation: CATIGRNEQFF.

Written as DNA, the CDR3 is TGTGCCAGCAGCCCTAGGACAGGGAGAGGACTTAACTATGGCTACACCTTC. Amino acids: CASSPRTGRGLNYGYTF. This chain links TRBV6-2 or TRBV6-3 with TRBJ1-2; 8 bases fit TRBD1. CDR3 length equals 17 residues. In germline, CDR1 is MNHEY, CDR2 SVGEGT. V lost 6 bases to trimming and J lost 1 base; unmatched junction nucleotides: 13.

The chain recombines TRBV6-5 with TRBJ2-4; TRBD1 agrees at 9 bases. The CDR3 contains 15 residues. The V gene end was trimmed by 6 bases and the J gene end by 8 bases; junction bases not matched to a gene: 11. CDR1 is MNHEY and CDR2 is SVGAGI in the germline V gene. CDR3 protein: CASSNRGQGNDIQYF. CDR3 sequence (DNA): TGTGCCAGCAGCAATAGGGGACAGGGAAACGACATTCAGTACTTC.

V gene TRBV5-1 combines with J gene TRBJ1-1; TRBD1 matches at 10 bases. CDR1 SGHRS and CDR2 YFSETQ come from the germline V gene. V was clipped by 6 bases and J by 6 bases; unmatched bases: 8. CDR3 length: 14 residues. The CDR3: CASTTDRGLAEAFF. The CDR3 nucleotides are TGCGCCAGCACTACTGACAGGGGGCTCGCTGAAGCTTTCTTT.

The CDR3 region has the DNA TGCGCCAGCAGCCTGACAGGTACCAGCACAGATACGCAGTATTTT. Translating gives CASSLTGTSTDTQYF. This chain links TRBV5-1 with TRBJ2-3; TRBD1 might be the D (6 bases). Germline V lookup: CDR1 SGHRS, CDR2 YFSETQ. The CDR3 is 15 residues long. With 4 bases removed from V and 0 bases from J, the gap between germline ends came to 12 bases.

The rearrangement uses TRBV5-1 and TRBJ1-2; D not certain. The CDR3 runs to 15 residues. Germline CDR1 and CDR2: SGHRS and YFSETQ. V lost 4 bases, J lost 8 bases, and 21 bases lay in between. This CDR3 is CASSAARASASGYTF. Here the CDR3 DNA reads TGCGCCAGCAGCGCCGCGAGGGCCTCGGCGTCCGGCTACACCTTC.

The CDR3 reads CASSFLRDSREQFF. The DNA for the CDR3 is TGTGCCAGCAGCTTCCTCCGGGACAGTCGGGAGCAGTTCTTC. The V gene is TRBV7-9, the J gene TRBJ2-1; TRBD1 matches at 7 bases. This CDR3 has 14 amino acids. The V and J ends lost 3 bases and 10 bases, in that order; junction bases with no gene match: 9. Germline V gene lookup returns CDR1 SEHNR and CDR2 FQNEAQ (reference sequence).